This is a list of T cell receptor beta chains from one sample in a study of shared clonotypes between healthy human individuals. Clones were sequenced by immunoSEQ multiplex PCR, and TCRdb holds only the in-frame ones, with some missing. The profile shows approximately 2,000,000 clones, roughly 92% of them singletons. The sequenced material came from naive CD4+ T cells from PBMCs. Receptor source: a man aged 18 to 30 in good health. Some clones in this sample may be carry-over from other donors' samples. CDR3s include the opening cysteine and the closing phenylalanine or tryptophan. D genes are given only for firm matches. Size tells how often a clone was seen (once, few, many) or the class of an expanded clone, and some rows leave it out.

size	V	D	J	DNA	CDR3
.	TRBV7-3	TRBD2	TRBJ2-1	TGTGCCAGCAGCGGCGGGTTAGCGGGAGTTGATGAGCAGTTCTTC	CASSGGLAGVDEQFF
.	TRBV18	TRBD1	TRBJ1-1	TGTGCCAGCTCACCAGGACAGGGGGCGAACACTGAAGCTTTCTTT	CASSPGQGANTEAFF
.	TRBV7-2	TRBD1	TRBJ1-2	TGTGCCAGCAGCTCATTATTCCGGGACAGGGAATCGTATGGCTACACCTTC	CASSSLFRDRESYGYTF
few	TRBV11-2	.	TRBJ1-1	TGTGCCAGCACCCCTACCACCTTCAACACTGAAGCTTTCTTT	CASTPTTFNTEAFF
.	TRBV9	TRBD2	TRBJ2-1	TGTGCCAGCAGCCTACTAGCGGGAGATATGTACAATGAGCAGTTCTTC	CASSLLAGDMYNEQFF
.	TRBV5-1	.	TRBJ2-2	TGCGCCAGCAGCACGGACGGGGCGTATCCCGGGGAGCTGTTTTTT	CASSTDGAYPGELFF
.	TRBV6-1	.	TRBJ1-5	TGTGCCAGCAGTGCGGGCAATCAGCCCCAGCATTTT	CASSAGNQPQHF
.	TRBV30	TRBD2	TRBJ2-5	TGTGCCTGGAGTAAAGGACTAGCGGGCCAAGAGACCCAGTACTTC	CAWSKGLAGQETQYF
.	TRBV7-3	TRBD2	TRBJ2-1	TGTGCCAGCAGCTCCGTCGTCGGGACTAGAGACTTGAATGAGCAGTTCTTC	CASSSVVGTRDLNEQFF
.	TRBV28	.	TRBJ2-3	TGTGCCAGCAGTCGGCAAAATACGCAGTATTTT	CASSRQNTQYF
.	TRBV28	TRBD2	TRBJ2-1	TGTGCCAGCAGTGTTAACCGACTAGCGGGAGGCAATGAGCAGTTCTTC	CASSVNRLAGGNEQFF
.	TRBV29-1	.	TRBJ1-1	TGCAGCGTTGTGCCTCCGGGGCCCGAAGCTTTCTTT	CSVVPPGPEAFF
.	TRBV19	.	TRBJ2-7	TGTGCCTCCCGCGAGGGTTCCTACGAGCAGTACTTC	CASREGSYEQYF
.	TRBV18	.	TRBJ2-1	TGTGCCAGCTCACCCGAGAGACAGAATGAGCAGTTCTTC	CASSPERQNEQFF
.	TRBV11-2	TRBD1	TRBJ2-1	TGTGCCAGCAGCTATCGGACAGGGGCCAATGAGCAGTTCTTC	CASSYRTGANEQFF
.	TRBV5-8	.	TRBJ2-3	TGTGCCAGCAGCTACACAGGGATAGTCGCAGATACGCAGTATTTT	CASSYTGIVADTQYF
.	TRBV18	.	TRBJ1-2	TGTGCCAGCTCAAGTCGCGATGTGGGTAACATGGATGGCTACACCTTC	CASSSRDVGNMDGYTF
.	TRBV7-9	.	TRBJ1-1	TGTGCCAGCAGCTTAGCGAAGGCAGGGTGGAACACTGAAGCTTTCTTT	CASSLAKAGWNTEAFF
.	TRBV6-1	TRBD1	TRBJ2-7	TGTGCCAGCAGTGGACAGGGGGCGGGCGAGCAGTACTTC	CASSGQGAGEQYF
once	TRBV7-6	.	TRBJ2-5	TGTGCCAGCAGCTTAGCTGGCCGCTTCAGAGAGACCCAGTACTTC	CASSLAGRFRETQYF
.	TRBV6-6	.	TRBJ2-5	TGTGCCAGCAGTCGTCAAGAGACCCAGTACTTC	CASSRQETQYF
.	TRBV5-4	.	TRBJ2-5	TGTGCCAGCAGCCTGGTTGATCAGGGCCAAGAGACCCAGTACTTC	CASSLVDQGQETQYF